This T cell receptor beta chain was recorded in a study of T cell responses to AZD1222 COVID-19 vaccine. Study-level results: Spike-specific TCR breadth rose after two AZD1222 doses, and depth rose as well. There were repertoire samples only from the period after the peak T cell response. Spike was spanned by vaccine-associated CD4 TCRs, which were dominant at 160-218 and 743-854.

This clone was seen a single time. The antigen is not known. From germline, CDR1 is SGHNT and CDR2 YYREEE (reference sequence). The J segment lost 5 bases and the V segment lost 3 bases, leaving 7 bases of the junction unmatched. CDR3 length: 16 amino acids. Some clones are missing from TCRdb's copy, which holds only in-frame ones; the method was immunoSEQ multiplex PCR. The sample has fewer than 150,000 clones; about 88% are singletons. This TCR came from an adult in good health. This chain connects TRBV5-4 to TRBJ1-6, with TRBD1 matching 8 bases. Sequencing was performed on peripheral blood, taken on day 0 of AZD1222 vaccination. CDR3 amino acids: CASSSETGAHNSPLHF. For the CDR3, the DNA is TGTGCCAGCAGCTCGGAGACAGGGGCGCATAATTCACCCCTCCACTTT. Full variable domain (rest looked up from reference TRBV5-4 and TRBJ1-6): ETGVTQSPTHLIKTRGQQVTLRCSSQSGHNTVSWYQQALGQGPQFIFQYYREEENGRGNFPPRFSGLQFPNYSSELNVNALELDDSALYLCASSSETGAHNSPLHFGNGTRLTVT.